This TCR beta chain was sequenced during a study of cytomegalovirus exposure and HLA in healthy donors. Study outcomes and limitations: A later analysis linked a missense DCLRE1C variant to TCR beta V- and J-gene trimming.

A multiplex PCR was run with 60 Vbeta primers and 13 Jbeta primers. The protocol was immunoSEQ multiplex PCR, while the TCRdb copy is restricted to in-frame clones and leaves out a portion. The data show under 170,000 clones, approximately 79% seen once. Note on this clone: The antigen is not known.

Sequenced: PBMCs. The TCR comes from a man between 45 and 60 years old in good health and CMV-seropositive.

CDR3 bases: TGTGCCAGCAGTTACGGTAGGGACAGGGGGGCCTACGAGCAGTACTTC. Translated: CASSYGRDRGAYEQYF. The chain uses TRBV6-6 and TRBJ2-7; 11 positions agree with TRBD1. From germline, CDR1 is MNHNY and CDR2 SVGAGI (reference sequence). The CDR3 has 16 residues. V was clipped by 2 bases and J by 2 bases; unmatched bases: 5.